This is a list of T cell receptor beta chains from one sample in a study of blood T cells in healthy people across ages. Each CDR3 protein gets one entry after TCRdb re-called the 5' RACE reads with MiXCR. The table lists 700,000 to 800,000 distinct CDR3 sequences, roughly 45% of them singletons. The sample comprised blood. The receptor set was obtained from a woman aged 60-75 years in good health. CDR3s include the opening cysteine and the closing phenylalanine or tryptophan. D genes are given only for firm matches. The size entry is marked missing in some rows and otherwise reads once, few, many or a size class.

J gene	clone size	V gene	D gene	CDR3 DNA	CDR3 protein
TRBJ1-6	NA	TRBV14	NA	TGTGCCAGCAGTTCGACAGGTCCACCCCTCCACTTT	CASSSTGPPLHF
TRBJ2-5	NA	TRBV20-1	NA	TGCAGTGCTAGAGACCTACAGCGGCCCCTGACCCAGTACTTC	CSARDLQRPLTQYF
TRBJ1-5	few	TRBV7-2	TRBD1	TGTGCCAGCAGCCAAACTGGACAGGTAGATCAGCCCCAGCATTTT	CASSQTGQVDQPQHF
TRBJ2-7	NA	TRBV20-1	NA	TGCAGTGCCAAGGGTGCGACTACCTACGAGCAGTACTTC	CSAKGATTYEQYF
TRBJ2-5	NA	TRBV5-1	TRBD2	TGCGCCAGCACCCTTTCTAGCGGGAGTGATGAGCAGTACTTC	CASTLSSGSDEQYF
TRBJ2-7	few	TRBV7-9	NA	TGTGCCAGCAGCTTAGGGTTTGAGACAGAAAGCTCCTACGAGCAGTACTTC	CASSLGFETESSYEQYF
TRBJ1-5	NA	TRBV27	NA	TGTGCCAGCAGTTCCCTTTTGGGGGATCAGCCCCAGCATTTT	CASSSLLGDQPQHF
TRBJ2-3	NA	TRBV6-4	NA	TGTGCCAGCTCCCCGGAGGGGGGCTTCACAGATACGCAGTATTTT	CASSPEGGFTDTQYF
TRBJ2-3	few	TRBV20-1	TRBD2	TGCAGTCCTGTTAGCGGGAATCTAGCAGATACGCAGTATTTT	CSPVSGNLADTQYF
TRBJ2-7	NA	TRBV5-1	TRBD2	TGCGCCAGCAGCTCGTTAAGCGGGGGGCATGAATACGAGCAGTACTTC	CASSSLSGGHEYEQYF
TRBJ1-1	NA	TRBV14	NA	TGTGCCAGCAGCCAAGAATTCTTGGGTGTGACTGAAGCTTTCTTT	CASSQEFLGVTEAFF
TRBJ2-7	NA	TRBV24-1	NA	TGTGCCACCAGTGATCCCGGGACCAGCGGTTACGAGCAGTACTTC	CATSDPGTSGYEQYF